This T cell receptor (beta chain) was retrieved from a study of cytomegalovirus exposure and HLA in healthy donors (dated by TCRdb to about 2017). A note on the overall study: In an earlier analysis of several hundred of the donors, roughly 300 Gb of sequence data and 100 million or so unique TCR beta sequences from 180 million or so T cells were reported. An early release that covered some 640 HLA-typed donors contained approximately 290 gigabases of sequencing data and 70 million to 100 million unique TCR sequences. Of the 300 to 500 genotyped donors, roughly 76% were placed in the genetic ancestry cluster associated with self-reported Caucasian donors. The study was designed to test whether signatures of past pathogen exposure could be identified by cataloging public T cell receptors. Using immunosequencing, the study profiled T cell repertoires from 500 to 800 subjects and related those repertoires to cytomegalovirus serostatus. Besides the first cohort of roughly 660 subjects, a separate validation cohort made up of roughly 120 different subjects was used. To predict cytomegalovirus infection status, the study brought together high-throughput TCR immunosequencing, statistical association of individual TCRs with disease status, and machine learning. A later analysis re-analyzed previously published TCR beta repertoires from roughly 690 donors and added high-resolution HLA genotyping to study TCR occurrence patterns. The later analysis used no new phenotypic data to find candidate immune exposures, relying instead on TCR beta sequences and their occurrence across donors. An earlier analysis of approximately 580 of the donors used high-throughput TCR beta sequencing to judge whether each TCR beta V gene segment behaved as functional or pseudogenic. Donor age, sex, ethnicity and CMV serostatus were compiled alongside the repertoire data. A later genetic analysis used genome-wide SNP genotypes for about 55% of the 666 donors, treating that subset as a discovery cohort. Every discovery cohort repertoire had been produced on one sequencing platform. HLA typing included class I and class II loci at four-digit resolution. Typing coverage varied by locus: roughly 629-640 donors for A, B, C, DRB1 and DQB1; more than 500 for DQA1; about 600 for DPA1; fewer than 480 for DPB1. Roughly 5 DR-DQ haplotypes were handled as single units for association and clustering, since linkage in the cohort was strong. Among almost 400 genotyped donors of the cohort, an average of roughly 240,000 unique TCR beta nucleotide sequences were sequenced per donor, about a sixth of them non-productive. Broad study findings and their caveats: A cluster of highly shared sequence variants was judged likely to be a technical artifact of the sequencing pipeline. The classifier was reported to diagnose cytomegalovirus status with high specificity and sensitivity in both the original and validation cohorts. In vitro tests confirmed that a few of the cytomegalovirus-associated TCR beta chains recognize cytomegalovirus antigens. Strong co-occurrence of HLA alleles, especially DR and DQ, made assigning TCR associations to individual alleles difficult. Correlated functional status among segregating V segments might be attributable to linkage disequilibrium, but an unknown experimental factor could not be ruled out. In a later analysis, TCR association rates were found to vary across HLA loci, with the most associated TCRs seen for DRB1 alleles and the fewest for HLA-C alleles. It was suggested by the authors that the approach could potentially be generalized to other disease states and immunological phenotypes. In a later analysis, over 15,000 TCR beta sequences were associated with specific HLA alleles at a false discovery rate of 0.05. In an earlier analysis of some 550 of the donors, most TCR beta V segments were observed in productive rearrangements about 90% or about 30% of the time, broadly matching IMGT annotations. Most TCR sequences were observed very rarely across donors, whereas some public TCRs were present in many individuals. A later genetic analysis reported fewer N-insertions in productive TCRs among donors in an Asian-associated ancestry cluster than the roughly 700-donor mean. Because HLA typing was unavailable for some donors at each locus, only the typed subset was used in association tests. A later analysis found that HLA-associated TCR beta chains were more clonally expanded and had lower generation probabilities than equally common non-associated chains. Because counts were too low, 15 to 20 rarely observed V segments, including chromosome 9 orphons, were excluded from the earlier analysis of 500 to 700 of the donors. Only TCR beta chains were sequenced in this cohort, and the absence of alpha or paired-chain data limited detectable features. For the cohort, immune exposure information was limited to CMV serostatus. V-gene and J-gene trimming of TCR beta chains was associated with a missense DCLRE1C variant in a later genetic analysis, and the association was replicated in an independent cohort. Sequencing depth was assumed to be roughly uniform across donors in the presence/absence analyses, though that assumption may not hold. Some IMGT-functional V segments, including TRBV6-2 and TRBV6-3, could not be told apart with the 87-base-pair reads, so those segments were excluded. In the study, 150 to 200 TCR beta chains were listed as associated with cytomegalovirus. According to a later analysis, most CMV-associated TCR beta chains appeared to be HLA-restricted, and the HLA associations seemed to be driven largely by CMV exposure. A further reported finding was that TCR beta sequences accurately predicted the HLA-A and HLA-B alleles for most subjects in the first cohort. Several of the top co-occurrence clusters appeared to be linked to parvovirus B19, influenza, CMV and Epstein-Barr virus, according to a later analysis.

Library prep was done by the immunoSEQ multiplex PCR assay. For the multiplex PCR, a mixture combining 60 forward primers for TCR Vbeta segments and 13 reverse primers for TCR Jbeta segments was used. The CDR3 region of rearranged TCR beta genes was amplified from genomic DNA with a multiplex PCR assay. The Illumina HiSeq System was used to sequence the amplified TCR beta libraries as 87-base-pair reads. In the source study's methods: A later analysis tallied tens of millions of unique TCR beta chains across the approximately 670 repertoires, and about 12 million of those chains were shared by two or more donors. Raw reads were error-corrected and collapsed into unique sequences with a nearest-neighbor algorithm that merged closely related sequences to remove PCR and sequencing errors. Alignment of CDR3 sequences to IMGT reference sequences was used to assign V, D and J gene segments. Each retained sequence needed at least a six-nucleotide match to both a V gene segment and a J gene segment. Rearrangements were called productive when the CDR3 lacked stop codons and stayed in frame with V and J; all others were non-productive. Following IMGT convention, CDR3 was defined as the stretch from the second conserved V-encoded cysteine up to the conserved J-encoded phenylalanine. The earlier analysis of fewer than 750 of the donors excluded sequences that lacked an unambiguous match to a single V gene segment. An earlier analysis of a few hundred of the donors called V segments functional above 56.7% productive rearrangements and segregating when the between-donor standard deviation exceeded 5%. To diagnose cytomegalovirus status from the catalog of TCR beta chain sequences, a statistical classification framework was built. In a later analysis, V and J genes were assigned by comparing TCR nucleotide sequences against IMGT/GENE-DB human TR gene sequences. Using the TCRdist pipeline, a later analysis assigned CDR3 sequences along with most-parsimonious VDJ recombination scenarios. In a later analysis, each TCR beta chain was defined by its CDR3 amino acid sequence together with its V-gene family, and reads without a unique V-gene family were excluded. A later analysis removed several hundred highly shared, low-generation-probability nucleotide sequences to deal with suspected cross-contamination and a sequencing artifact. For each public chain, a later analysis derived a clonal expansion index from normalized ranks of inferred template counts within each repertoire. A later analysis computed generation probabilities with a VDJ recombination model fitted to out-of-frame rearrangements, and checked the results against IGoR. In a later analysis, hypergeometric tests were used to score TCR-TCR, TCR-HLA and TCR-CMV co-occurrence, with a repertoire-size bias correction applied to TCR pairs. False discovery rates were estimated in a later analysis by permuting HLA or CMV assignments 20 times. In a later analysis, co-occurring TCRs were grouped using DBSCAN, with TCRdist sequence similarity added in when clustering inside HLA-allele-positive subsets. Co-occurrence clustering excluded repertoires with fewer than 30,000 or more than 120,000 public chains, plus five with anomalous nucleotide sharing. The table was pulled from immuneACCESS by TCRdb, which kept in-frame rearrangements only. Such tables lose some clones; where checked, under half of the loss comes from unresolved V genes, and the rest has no known cause. The DNA gave D and trimming, while V, J and clone size come from that table. This sample comprises about 67,000 clones, around 63% of them detected only once. The top ten hold around 2% of the sample.

From its cysteine to its phenylalanine, the CDR3 spans 12 amino acids. CDR3 DNA is the only sequence kept; it has 36 bases, read in frame from the first base. V is shortened by 3 bases, J by 2 bases, and the region joining them spans 5 bases. The germline V gene gives CDR1 as SGHDT and CDR2 as YYEEEE. The cohort comprised fewer than 750 healthy bone marrow donors. All cohort members were sampled while nominally healthy, although unrecorded immune exposures were likely present. The donor was CMV seronegative and belonged to the group of around 400 seronegative cohort members. Every donor gave a peripheral blood sample, and the peripheral blood mononuclear cells from that sample were used for TCR beta sequencing. Genomic DNA extraction from the blood cell samples was performed with the Qiagen DNeasy Blood Extraction Kit. About this clone itself: Its antigen is still unknown. One base away there is no much larger clone; base qualities are not given.

This receptor chain uses TRBV5-6 and TRBJ2-5; too little of a D gene remains to name it. The material sequenced was PBMCs. The clonotype was recovered from a woman in her 30s in good health and CMV-seronegative. This receptor carries the CDR3 CASSWQQETQYF. In nucleotides, the sequence is TGTGCCAGCAGCTGGCAGCAAGAGACCCAGTACTTC.